This T cell receptor beta chain was identified in a study of PD-L1 blockade in urothelial cancer. The CDR3 has 15 amino acids. The ends were cut back, 3 bases at V and 0 bases at J, with 9 bases in the middle. Germline lookup yields CDR1 KGHSH and CDR2 LQKENI. Clones were read by immunoSEQ multiplex PCR, and TCRdb kept only the in-frame ones, dropping some. This table has fewer than 130,000 clones, under 85% appearing once. The sample here was PBMCs, taken around atezolizumab (anti-PD-L1) treatment. This receptor was obtained from a man in his fifties or sixties with urothelial cancer. V usage is TRBV18 and J usage is TRBJ2-1; D is perhaps TRBD2 (6 bases). The CDR3 reads CASSPATSSYNEQFF. CDR3 DNA: TGTGCCAGCTCACCCGCGACTAGCTCCTACAATGAGCAGTTCTTC.